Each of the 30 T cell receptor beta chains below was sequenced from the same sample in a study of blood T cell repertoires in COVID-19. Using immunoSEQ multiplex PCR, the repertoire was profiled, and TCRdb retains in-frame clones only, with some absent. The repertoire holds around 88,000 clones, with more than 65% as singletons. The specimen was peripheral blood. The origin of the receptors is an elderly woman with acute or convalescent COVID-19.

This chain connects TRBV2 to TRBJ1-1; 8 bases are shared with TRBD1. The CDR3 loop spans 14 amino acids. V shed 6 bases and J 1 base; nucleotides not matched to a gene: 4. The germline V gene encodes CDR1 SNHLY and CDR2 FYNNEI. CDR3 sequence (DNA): TGTGCCAGCAGGGGGGACAGGACGAACACTGAAGCTTTCTTT. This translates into CASRGDRTNTEAFF.

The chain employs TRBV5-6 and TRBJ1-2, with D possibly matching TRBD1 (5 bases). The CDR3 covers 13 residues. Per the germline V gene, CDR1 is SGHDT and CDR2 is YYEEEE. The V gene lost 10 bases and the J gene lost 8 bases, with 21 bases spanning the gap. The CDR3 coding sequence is TGTGCCTACTACCGGGCAGGGCAGGAGGGCTACACCTTC. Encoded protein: CAYYRAGQEGYTF.

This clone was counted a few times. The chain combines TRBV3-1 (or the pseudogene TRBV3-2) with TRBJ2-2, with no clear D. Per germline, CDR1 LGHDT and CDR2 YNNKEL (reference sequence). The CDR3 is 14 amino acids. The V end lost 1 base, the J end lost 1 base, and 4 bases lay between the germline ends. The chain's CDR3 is CASSQGVNTGELFF. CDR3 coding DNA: TGTGCCAGCAGCCAAGGAGTGAACACCGGGGAGCTGTTTTTT.

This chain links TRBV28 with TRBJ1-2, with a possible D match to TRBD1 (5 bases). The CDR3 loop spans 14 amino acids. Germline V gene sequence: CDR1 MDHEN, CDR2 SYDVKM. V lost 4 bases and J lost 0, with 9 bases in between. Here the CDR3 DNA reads TGTGCCAGCAGTTGGGGGGGAGCTAACTATGGCTACACCTTC. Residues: CASSWGGANYGYTF.

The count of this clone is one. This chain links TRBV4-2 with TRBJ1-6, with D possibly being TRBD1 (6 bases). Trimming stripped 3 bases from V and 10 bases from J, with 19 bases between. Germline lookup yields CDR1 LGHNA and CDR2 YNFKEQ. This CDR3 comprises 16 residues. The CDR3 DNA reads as TGTGCCAGCAGCCAGATATCCAGCCAGGGGCCATCACCCCTCCACTTT. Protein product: CASSQISSQGPSPLHF.

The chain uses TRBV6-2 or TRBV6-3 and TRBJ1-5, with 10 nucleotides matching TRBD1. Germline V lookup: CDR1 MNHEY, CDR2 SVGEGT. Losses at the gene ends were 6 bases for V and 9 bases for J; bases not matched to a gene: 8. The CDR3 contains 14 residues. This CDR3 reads CASSRDRGLGPQHF. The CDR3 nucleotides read TGTGCCAGCAGCCGCGACAGGGGGCTGGGGCCCCAGCATTTT.

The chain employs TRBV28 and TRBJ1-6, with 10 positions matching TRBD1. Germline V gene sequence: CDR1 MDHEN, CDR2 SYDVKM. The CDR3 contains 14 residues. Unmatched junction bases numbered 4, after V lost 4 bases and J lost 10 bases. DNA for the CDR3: TGTGCCAGCAGTTCAGGACAGGGGGAATCACCCCTCCACTTT. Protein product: CASSSGQGESPLHF.

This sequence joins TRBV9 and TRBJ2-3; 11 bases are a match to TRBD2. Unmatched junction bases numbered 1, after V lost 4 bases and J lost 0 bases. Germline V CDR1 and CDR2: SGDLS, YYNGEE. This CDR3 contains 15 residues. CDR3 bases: TGTGCCAGCAGCCTAGCGGGGGGCAGCACAGATACGCAGTATTTT. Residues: CASSLAGGSTDTQYF.

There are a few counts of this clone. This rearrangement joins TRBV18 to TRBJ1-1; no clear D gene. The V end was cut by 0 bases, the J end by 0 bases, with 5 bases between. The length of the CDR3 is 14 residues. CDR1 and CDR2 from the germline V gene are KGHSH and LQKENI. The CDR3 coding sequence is TGTGCCAGCTCACCACCCAGTCTGAACACTGAAGCTTTCTTT. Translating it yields CASSPPSLNTEAFF.

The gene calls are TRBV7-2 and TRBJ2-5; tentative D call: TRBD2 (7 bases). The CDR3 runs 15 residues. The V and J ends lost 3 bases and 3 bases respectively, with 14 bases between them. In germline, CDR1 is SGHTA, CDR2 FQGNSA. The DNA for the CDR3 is TGTGCCAGCAGCTTCGTGGGGGGGCTAGAAGAGACCCAGTACTTC. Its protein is CASSFVGGLEETQYF.

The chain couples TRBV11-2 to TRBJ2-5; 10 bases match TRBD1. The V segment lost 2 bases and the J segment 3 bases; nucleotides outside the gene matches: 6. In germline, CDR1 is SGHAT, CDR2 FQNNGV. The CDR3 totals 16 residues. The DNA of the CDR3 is TGTGCCAGCAGCTTAAGAGGAGGGACAGGGGAAGAGACCCAGTACTTC. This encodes CASSLRGGTGEETQYF.

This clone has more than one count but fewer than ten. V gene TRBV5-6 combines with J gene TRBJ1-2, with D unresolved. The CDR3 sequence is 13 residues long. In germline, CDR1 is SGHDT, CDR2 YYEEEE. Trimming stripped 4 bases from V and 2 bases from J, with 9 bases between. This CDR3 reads CASSARVNYGYTF. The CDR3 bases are TGTGCCAGCAGCGCCCGGGTGAACTATGGCTACACCTTC. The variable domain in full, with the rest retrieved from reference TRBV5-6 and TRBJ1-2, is DAGVTQSPTHLIKTRGQQVTLRCSPKSGHDTVSWYQQALGQGPQFIFQYYEEEERQRGNFPDRFSGHQFPNYSSELNVNALLLGDSALYLCASSARVNYGYTFGSGTRLTVV.

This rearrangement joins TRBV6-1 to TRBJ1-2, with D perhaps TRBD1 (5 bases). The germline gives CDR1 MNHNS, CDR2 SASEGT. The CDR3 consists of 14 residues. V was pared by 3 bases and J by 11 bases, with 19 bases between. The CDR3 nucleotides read TGTGCCAGCAGTGAGCTGACAGTCCGTGTGGGGTACACCTTC. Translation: CASSELTVRVGYTF.

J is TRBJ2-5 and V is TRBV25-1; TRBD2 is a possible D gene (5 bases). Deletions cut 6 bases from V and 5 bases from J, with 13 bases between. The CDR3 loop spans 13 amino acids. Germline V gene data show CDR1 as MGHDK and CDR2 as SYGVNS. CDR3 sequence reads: CASRKAGGETQYF. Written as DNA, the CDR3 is TGTGCCAGCAGGAAGGCGGGTGGGGAGACCCAGTACTTC.

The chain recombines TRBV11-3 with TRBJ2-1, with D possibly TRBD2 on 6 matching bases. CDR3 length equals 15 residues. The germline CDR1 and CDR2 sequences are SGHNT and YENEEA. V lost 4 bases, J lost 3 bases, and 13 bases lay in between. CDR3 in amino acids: CASSSQEGLYNEQFF. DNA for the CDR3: TGTGCCAGCAGCTCCCAGGAGGGGCTCTACAATGAGCAGTTCTTC. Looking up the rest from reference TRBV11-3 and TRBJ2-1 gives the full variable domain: EAGVVQSPRYKIIEKKQPVAFWCNPISGHNTLYWYLQNLGQGPELLIRYENEEAVDDSQLPKDRFSAERLKGVDSTLKIQPAELGDSAVYLCASSSQEGLYNEQFFGPGTRLTVL.

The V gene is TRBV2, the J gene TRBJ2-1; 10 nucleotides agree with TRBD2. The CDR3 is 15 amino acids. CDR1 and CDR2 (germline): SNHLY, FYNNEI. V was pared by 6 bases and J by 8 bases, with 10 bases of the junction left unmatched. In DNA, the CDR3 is TGTGCCAGCAGAGAACTAGCGGGGTTTAGGGATGAGCAGTTCTTC. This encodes CASRELAGFRDEQFF.

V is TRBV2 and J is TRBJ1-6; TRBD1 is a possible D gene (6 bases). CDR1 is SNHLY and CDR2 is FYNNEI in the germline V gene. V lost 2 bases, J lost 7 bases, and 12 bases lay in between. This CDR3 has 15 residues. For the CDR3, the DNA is TGTGCCAGCAGTGAAACACAGGGTCACAATTCACCCCTCCACTTT. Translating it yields CASSETQGHNSPLHF.

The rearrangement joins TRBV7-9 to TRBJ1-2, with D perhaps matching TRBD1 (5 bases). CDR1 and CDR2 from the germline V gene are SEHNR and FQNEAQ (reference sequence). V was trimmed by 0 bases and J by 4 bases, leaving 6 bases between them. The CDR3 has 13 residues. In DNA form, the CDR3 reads TGTGCCAGCAGCTTAGCGGGGCTCTATGGCTACACCTTC. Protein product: CASSLAGLYGYTF.

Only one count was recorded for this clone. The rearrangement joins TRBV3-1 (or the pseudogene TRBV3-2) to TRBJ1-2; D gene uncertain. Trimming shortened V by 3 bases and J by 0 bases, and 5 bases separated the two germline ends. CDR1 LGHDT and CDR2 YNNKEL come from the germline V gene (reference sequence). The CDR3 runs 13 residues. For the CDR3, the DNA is TGTGCCAGCAGCCACGGGGCTAACTATGGCTACACCTTC. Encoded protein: CASSHGANYGYTF.

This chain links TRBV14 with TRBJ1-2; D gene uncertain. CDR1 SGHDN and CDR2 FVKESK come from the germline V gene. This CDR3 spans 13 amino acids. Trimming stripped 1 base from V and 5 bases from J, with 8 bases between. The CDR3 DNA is TGTGCCAGCAGCCAAGTACGGGAATATGGCTACACCTTC. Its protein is CASSQVREYGYTF.

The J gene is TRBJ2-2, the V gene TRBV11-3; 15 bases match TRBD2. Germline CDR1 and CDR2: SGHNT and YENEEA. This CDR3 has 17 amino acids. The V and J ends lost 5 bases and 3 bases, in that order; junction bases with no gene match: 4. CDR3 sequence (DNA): TGTGCCAGCAGCCGGACTAGCGGGGGGGCGGACACCGGGGAGCTGTTTTTT. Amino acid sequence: CASSRTSGGADTGELFF.

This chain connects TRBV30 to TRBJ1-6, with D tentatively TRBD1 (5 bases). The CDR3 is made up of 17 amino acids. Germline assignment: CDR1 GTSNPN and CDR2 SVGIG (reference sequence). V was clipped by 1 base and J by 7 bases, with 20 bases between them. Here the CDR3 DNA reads TGTGCCTGGAGTGACCTCCGAATGGGACTGGGCAATTCACCCCTCCACTTT. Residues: CAWSDLRMGLGNSPLHF.

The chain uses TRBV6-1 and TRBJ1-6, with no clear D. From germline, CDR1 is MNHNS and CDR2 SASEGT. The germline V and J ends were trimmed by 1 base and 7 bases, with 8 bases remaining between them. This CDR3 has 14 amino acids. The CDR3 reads CASSEESRNSPLHF. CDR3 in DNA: TGTGCCAGCAGTGAAGAGTCGCGGAATTCACCCCTCCACTTT.

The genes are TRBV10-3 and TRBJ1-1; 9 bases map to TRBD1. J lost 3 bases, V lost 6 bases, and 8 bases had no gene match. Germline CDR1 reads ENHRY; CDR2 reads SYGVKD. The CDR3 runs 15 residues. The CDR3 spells CAISTSGQGDTEAFF. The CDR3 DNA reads TGTGCCATCAGCACCTCGGGACAGGGTGACACTGAAGCTTTCTTT.

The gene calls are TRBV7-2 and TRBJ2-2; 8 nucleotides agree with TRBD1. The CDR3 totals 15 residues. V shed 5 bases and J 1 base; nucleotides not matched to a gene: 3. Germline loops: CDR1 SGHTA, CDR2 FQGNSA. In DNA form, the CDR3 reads TGTGCCAGCAGCCTCGACAGGGGGAACACCGGGGAGCTGTTTTTT. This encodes CASSLDRGNTGELFF. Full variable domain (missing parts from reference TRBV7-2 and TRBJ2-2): GAGVSQSPSNKVTEKGKDVELRCDPISGHTALYWYRQSLGQGLEFLIYFQGNSAPDKSGLPSDRFSAERTGGSVSTLTIQRTQQEDSAVYLCASSLDRGNTGELFFGEGSRLTVL.

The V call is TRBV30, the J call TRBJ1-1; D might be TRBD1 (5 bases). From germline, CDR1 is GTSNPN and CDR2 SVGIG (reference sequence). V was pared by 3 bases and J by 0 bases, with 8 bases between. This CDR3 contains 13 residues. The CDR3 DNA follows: TGTGCCTGGAGAACAGGATTGAACACTGAAGCTTTCTTT. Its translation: CAWRTGLNTEAFF.

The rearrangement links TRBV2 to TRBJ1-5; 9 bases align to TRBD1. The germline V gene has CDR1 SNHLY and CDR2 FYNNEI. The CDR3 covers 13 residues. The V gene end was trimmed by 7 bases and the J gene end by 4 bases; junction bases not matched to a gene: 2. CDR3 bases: TGTGCCAGCAAGGACAGGGGAAATCAGCCCCAGCATTTT. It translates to CASKDRGNQPQHF.

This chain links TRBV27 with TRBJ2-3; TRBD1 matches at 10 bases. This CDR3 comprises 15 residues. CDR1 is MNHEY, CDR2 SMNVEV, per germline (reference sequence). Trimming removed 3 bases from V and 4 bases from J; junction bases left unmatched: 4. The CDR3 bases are TGTGCCAGCAGTTTTGACAGGGGGCGCGCAGATACGCAGTATTTT. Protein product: CASSFDRGRADTQYF.

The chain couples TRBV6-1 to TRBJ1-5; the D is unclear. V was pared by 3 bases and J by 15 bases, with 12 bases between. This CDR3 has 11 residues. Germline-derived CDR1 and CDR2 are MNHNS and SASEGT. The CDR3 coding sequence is TGTGCCAGCAGTGATGGGCCCTCTCCGCATTTT. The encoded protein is CASSDGPSPHF.

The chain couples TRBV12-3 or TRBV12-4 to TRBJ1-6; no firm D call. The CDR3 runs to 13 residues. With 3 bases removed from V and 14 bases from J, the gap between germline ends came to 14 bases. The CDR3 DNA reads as TGTGCCAGCAGTTTGGAGGGTGCGAGGACCCTCCACTTT. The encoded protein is CASSLEGARTLHF.